Shown below are 30 T cell receptor beta chains from a single sample sequenced in a study of patients and donors after allogeneic stem cell transplantation. TCRdb recomputed calls from the RT-PCR reads with MiXCR, one row per CDR3 protein. The table has 90,000 to 120,000 distinct CDR3 sequences, 35% seen once. Material: blood, either unsorted or a sorted T cell fraction (not recorded which). The receptors were sampled from a human donor who was either an allogeneic HSCT recipient or a stem cell or donor lymphocyte infusion donor (not recorded which). It is not recorded whose cells these are; they may come from a transplant donor.

This clonotype appeared a few times. The genes are TRBV6-5 and TRBJ1-1; D is possibly TRBD1 (5 bases). Germline V gives CDR1 MNHEY, CDR2 SVGAGI. Trimming removed 5 bases at V and 4 bases at J, with 11 bases between. CDR3 size: 13 residues. The CDR3 nucleotides read TGTGCCAGCAGTGGCCGGGGCCCCACTGAAGCTTTCTTT. Its translation is CASSGRGPTEAFF.

This clonotype turned up a few times. The chain carries TRBV5-6 and TRBJ2-1, with TRBD2 identical over 10 bases. Looked up from germline, CDR1 is SGHDT and CDR2 is YYEEEE. Trimming cost V 4 bases and J 3 bases; bases outside gene matches: 4. The CDR3 extends over 15 amino acids. The CDR3 DNA reads as TGTGCCAGCAGCCCTCTAGCGGGAGACTACAATGAGCAGTTCTTC. Protein sequence: CASSPLAGDYNEQFF.

This chain links TRBV29-1 with TRBJ2-7; maybe TRBD1 (5 bases). The CDR3 totals 13 residues. Germline V gene data show CDR1 as SQVTM and CDR2 as ANQGSEA. V dropped 4 bases and J dropped 0 bases, with 10 bases sitting between them. CDR3 sequence reads: CSVADTHSYEQYF. CDR3 nucleotides: TGCAGCGTTGCGGACACCCACTCCTACGAGCAGTACTTC.

This clonotype has just a few counts. This chain connects TRBV7-6 to TRBJ2-7; either TRBD1 or TRBD2 may supply D (5 bases each). The V and J ends lost 3 bases and 1 base respectively, with 7 bases between them. Per germline, CDR1 SGHVS and CDR2 FNYEAQ. The CDR3 length is 13 residues. The CDR3 here is CASSLGDSYEQYF. DNA for the CDR3: TGTGCCAGCAGCTTGGGGGATTCCTACGAGCAGTACTTC.

The chain uses TRBV6-6 and TRBJ2-5; no definite D call. CDR3 length equals 15 residues. Between the trimmed V and J ends, which lost 9 bases and 2 bases, there was a span of 19 bases. Germline CDR1 and CDR2: MNHNY and SVGAGI (reference sequence). CDR3 sequence: CASGRVSAVQETQYF. The CDR3 DNA is TGTGCCAGTGGCAGAGTTTCCGCGGTGCAAGAGACCCAGTACTTC.

V gene TRBV12-3 or TRBV12-4 combines with J gene TRBJ1-4; D remains ambiguous. Trimming pared 7 bases from V and 7 bases from J, leaving 13 bases between. This CDR3 comprises 13 residues. DNA for the CDR3: TGTGCCAGCATGGATCCGGCGGCTGAAAAACTGTTTTTT. Its protein product is CASMDPAAEKLFF.

This clonotype was detected a few times. V usage is TRBV7-2 and J usage is TRBJ2-1, with 7 bases identical to TRBD2. Losses at the gene ends were 3 bases for V and 5 bases for J; bases not matched to a gene: 7. This CDR3 contains 15 residues. Germline V lookup: CDR1 SGHTA, CDR2 FQGNSA. The CDR3 DNA follows: TGTGCCAGCAGCTTTGTGGCTAGCGGCAACAATGAGCAGTTCTTC. This translates into CASSFVASGNNEQFF.

This clonotype was found a few times. CDR3 in amino acids: CASSFWGTGGGWNTEAFF. The CDR3 DNA is TGTGCCAGCAGCTTTTGGGGCACAGGGGGCGGGTGGAACACTGAAGCTTTCTTT. J is TRBJ1-1 and V is TRBV5-6; 9 positions agree with TRBD1. In germline, CDR1 is SGHDT, CDR2 YYEEEE. The CDR3 has 18 amino acids. The ends lost 2 bases at V and 1 base at J; junction bases unmatched: 12.

This sequence joins TRBV20-1 and TRBJ2-7, with D perhaps given as TRBD1 or TRBD2 (6 bases each). The length of the CDR3 is 12 residues. CDR1 and CDR2 (germline): DFQATT, SNEGSKA (reference sequence). Trimming cost V 4 bases and J 4 bases, with 11 bases left between them. CDR3 nucleotide sequence: TGCAGTGCTACGGGGGCAGCTTACGAGCAGTACTTC. Encoded protein: CSATGAAYEQYF.

This clonotype showed up just a few times. The rearrangement uses TRBV20-1 and TRBJ2-1; the match to TRBD2 covers 7 bases. Germline lookup yields CDR1 DFQATT and CDR2 SNEGSKA (reference sequence). CDR3 size: 14 residues. CDR3 protein: CGGGAPGRLNEQFF. CDR3 DNA sequence: TGCGGGGGAGGGGCCCCAGGGAGGTTGAATGAGCAGTTCTTC.

The V and J genes are TRBV24-1 and TRBJ2-1; D could derive from TRBD1 or TRBD2 (5 bases each). Per germline, CDR1 KGHDR and CDR2 SFDVKD. V was cut by 7 bases and J by 11 bases, with 11 bases left in between. The CDR3 totals 11 residues. Here the CDR3 reads CATSSGAKQFF. In nucleotides, the CDR3 is TGTGCCACCAGCTCCGGGGCAAAGCAGTTCTTC.

The chain has TRBV29-1 and TRBJ1-1; D unresolved. V lost 6 bases and J 8 bases, leaving 13 bases between the germline ends. CDR1 is SQVTM and CDR2 is ANQGSEA in the germline V gene. CDR3 size: 11 residues. CDR3 coding DNA: TGCAGCGTCCTGAGGTACAGAGAAGCTTTCTTT. This gives the protein CSVLRYREAFF.

This clonotype was detected only a few times. The chain employs TRBV5-6 and TRBJ2-1; D call uncertain. Deletions cut 0 bases from V and 10 bases from J, with 11 bases between. The germline V gene has CDR1 SGHDT and CDR2 YYEEEE. The CDR3 has 13 residues. The DNA of the CDR3 is TGTGCCAGCAGCTTGGCCCCTTCCAGGGAGCAGTTCTTC. It translates to CASSLAPSREQFF.

Only a few counts were recorded for this clonotype. The chain has TRBV5-4 and TRBJ1-2; no clear D. The CDR3 covers 14 residues. Between the trimmed V and J ends, which lost 1 base and 4 bases, there was a span of 11 bases. The germline V gene encodes CDR1 SGHNT and CDR2 YYREEE (reference sequence). CDR3 DNA: TGTGCCAGCAGCTTGTGGGGTAGTCTCTATGGCTACACCTTC. It specifies CASSLWGSLYGYTF.

V usage is TRBV28 and J usage is TRBJ1-5; 7 nucleotides agree with TRBD1. From germline, CDR1 is MDHEN and CDR2 SYDVKM. The J segment lost 6 bases and the V segment lost 11 bases, leaving 10 bases of the junction unmatched. CDR3 length equals 13 residues. CDR3 sequence (DNA): TGTGCCGGCATTCGACAGGGAGGTCAGCCCCAGCATTTT. Translated: CAGIRQGGQPQHF.

The chain combines TRBV27 with TRBJ1-5, with D unresolved. Trimming cost V 7 bases and J 2 bases, with 12 bases left between them. Germline V gene data show CDR1 as MNHEY and CDR2 as SMNVEV (reference sequence). This CDR3 spans 14 amino acids. This CDR3 is CASKEGAGNQPQHF. The CDR3 coding sequence is TGTGCCAGCAAAGAGGGCGCGGGCAATCAGCCCCAGCATTTT.

The genes are TRBV15 and TRBJ2-3, with a weak D call TRBD2 (5 bases). The V and J ends lost 4 bases and 4 bases respectively, with 15 bases between them. This CDR3 has 15 amino acids. Germline V gives CDR1 LNHNV, CDR2 YYDKDF (reference sequence). The CDR3 sequence is CATSKGPSLSDTQYF. The CDR3 DNA sequence: TGTGCCACCAGCAAAGGTCCTAGCCTCTCAGATACGCAGTATTTT.

V is TRBV12-3 or TRBV12-4 and J is TRBJ2-7; 7 bases map to TRBD1. The CDR3 has 13 amino acids. The V segment lost 8 bases and the J segment 3 bases; nucleotides outside the gene matches: 7. The CDR3, as DNA: TGTGCCAGCCGTCCCCCAGGGGGCTACGAGCAGTACTTC. It yields the protein CASRPPGGYEQYF.

The chain carries TRBV7-9 and TRBJ1-1; 10 bases agree with TRBD1. CDR3 length: 17 amino acids. Germline lookup yields CDR1 SEHNR and CDR2 FQNEAQ (reference sequence). V shed 2 bases, J shed 1 base, and the junction held 7 bases outside the gene matches. For the CDR3, the DNA is TGTGCCAGCAGCTTATCTCCCGGACAGGGGGAGAACACTGAAGCTTTCTTT. Residues: CASSLSPGQGENTEAFF.

Only a few counts were recorded for this clonotype. The CDR3 spells CSARGADQETQYF. CDR3 DNA: TGCAGTGCTAGAGGCGCAGACCAAGAGACCCAGTACTTC. The chain carries TRBV20-1 and TRBJ2-5; no clear D. Trimming cost V 1 base and J 0 bases, with 6 bases left between them. The CDR3 is 13 residues long. The V gene's germline CDR1 is DFQATT and CDR2 SNEGSKA (reference sequence).

In nucleotides, the CDR3 is TGTGCCAGCAGCTTAGCCCGAGACTGTTGTAACTATGGCTACACCTTC. Translated, it gives CASSLARDCCNYGYTF. V gene TRBV7-2 combines with J gene TRBJ1-2; D is unresolved. The CDR3 length is 16 residues. V was clipped by 0 bases and J by 1 base, with 12 bases between them. The germline CDR1 and CDR2 sequences are SGHTA and FQGNSA.

This clonotype was seen a few times. The V and J genes are TRBV5-6 and TRBJ2-1; 9 nucleotides align to TRBD1. Germline V CDR1 and CDR2: SGHDT, YYEEEE. Germline trimming cut 3 bases from V and 6 bases from J; bases unmatched to any gene: 4. CDR3 length: 14 amino acids. DNA of the CDR3: TGTGCCAGCAGCTCCGGACAGGGGTCCAATGAGCAGTTCTTC. Translated: CASSSGQGSNEQFF.

The chain is built from TRBV28 and TRBJ1-4; a weak D match, TRBD1 (6 bases). The germline V and J ends were trimmed by 5 bases and 3 bases, with 13 bases remaining between them. Germline CDR1 is MDHEN and CDR2 is SYDVKM. This CDR3 region has 15 residues. The DNA for the CDR3 is TGTGCCAGCAGTCGCGTCGGGGGCCCTAATGAAAAACTGTTTTTT. The encoded protein is CASSRVGGPNEKLFF.

J is TRBJ1-3 and V is TRBV11-2; D uncertain. CDR1 and CDR2 from the germline V gene are SGHAT and FQNNGV. This CDR3 is 14 amino acids long. Between the trimmed V and J ends, which lost 6 bases and 0 bases, there was a span of 9 bases. Here the CDR3 DNA reads TGTGCCAGCAGGTCGATACGCTCTGGAAACACCATATATTTT. Its translation: CASRSIRSGNTIYF.

J is TRBJ1-5 and V is TRBV28; D call uncertain. The CDR3 has 16 amino acids. V was cut by 0 bases and J by 3 bases, with 12 bases left in between. Germline V gives CDR1 MDHEN, CDR2 SYDVKM. The DNA for the CDR3 is TGTGCCAGCAGTTTATGGGGTCCTGGGGTCAATCAGCCCCAGCATTTT. Its protein is CASSLWGPGVNQPQHF.

This clonotype came up a few times. This chain joins TRBV7-6 and TRBJ1-2; TRBD1 aligns across 9 bases. The CDR3 totals 14 residues. Germline CDR1 reads SGHVS; CDR2 reads FNYEAQ. V was clipped by 4 bases and J by 3 bases; unmatched bases: 3. CDR3 sequence reads: CASSSRTGDYGYTF. The CDR3, as DNA: TGTGCCAGCAGCTCTAGGACAGGGGACTATGGCTACACCTTC.

This chain uses TRBV4-3 with TRBJ2-5; TRBD1 agrees at 7 bases. Germline CDR1 reads LGHNA; CDR2 reads YSLEER. The CDR3 length is 15 residues. Trimming at V came to 4 bases and at J to 4 bases, leaving 9 bases not matched to a gene. The CDR3 nucleotides read TGCGCCAGCAGCCGTCGGTCACAGGGGAGAGAGACCCAGTACTTC. Protein product: CASSRRSQGRETQYF.

The chain combines TRBV20-1 with TRBJ2-3; 9 nucleotides line up with TRBD2. Trimming cost V 8 bases and J 3 bases; bases outside gene matches: 6. Per germline, CDR1 DFQATT and CDR2 SNEGSKA (reference sequence). This CDR3 is 13 amino acids long. For the CDR3, the DNA is TGCAGTCCTCGTCTAGCGGGAACAGATACGCAGTATTTT. This sequence encodes CSPRLAGTDTQYF.

V gene TRBV7-2 combines with J gene TRBJ2-1; TRBD2 matches at 10 bases. This CDR3 spans 16 amino acids. V lost 6 bases and J lost 2; bases outside the gene matches: 7. CDR1 is SGHTA, CDR2 FQGNSA, per germline. The CDR3 spells CASRYTGTSAYNEQFF. CDR3 bases: TGTGCCAGCAGATATACCGGGACTAGCGCCTACAATGAGCAGTTCTTC.

The V and J genes are TRBV7-2 and TRBJ2-3; D gene uncertain. The CDR3 covers 12 residues. V dropped 5 bases and J dropped 2 bases, with 5 bases sitting between them. CDR1 and CDR2 (germline): SGHTA, FQGNSA. The CDR3 DNA is TGTGCCAGCAGCGGCTACACAGATACGCAGTATTTT. Its protein is CASSGYTDTQYF.